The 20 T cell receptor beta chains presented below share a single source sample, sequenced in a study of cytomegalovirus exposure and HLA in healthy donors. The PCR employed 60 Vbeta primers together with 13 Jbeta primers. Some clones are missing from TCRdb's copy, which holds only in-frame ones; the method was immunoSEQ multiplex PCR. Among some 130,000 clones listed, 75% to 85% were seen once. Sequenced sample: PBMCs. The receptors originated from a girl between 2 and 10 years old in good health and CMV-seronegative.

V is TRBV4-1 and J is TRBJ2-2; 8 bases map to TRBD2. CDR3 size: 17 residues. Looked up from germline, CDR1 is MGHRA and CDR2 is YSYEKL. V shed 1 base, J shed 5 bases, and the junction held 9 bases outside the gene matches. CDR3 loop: CASSQVVAGFATGELFF. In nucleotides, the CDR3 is TGCGCCAGCAGCCAAGTCGTAGCGGGATTCGCTACCGGGGAGCTGTTTTTT.

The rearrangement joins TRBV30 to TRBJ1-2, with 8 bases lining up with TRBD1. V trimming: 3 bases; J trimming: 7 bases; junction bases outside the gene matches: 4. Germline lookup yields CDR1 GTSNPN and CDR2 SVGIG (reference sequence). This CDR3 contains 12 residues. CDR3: CAWSSTGVGYTF. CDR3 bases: TGTGCCTGGAGCTCGACAGGGGTTGGCTACACCTTC.

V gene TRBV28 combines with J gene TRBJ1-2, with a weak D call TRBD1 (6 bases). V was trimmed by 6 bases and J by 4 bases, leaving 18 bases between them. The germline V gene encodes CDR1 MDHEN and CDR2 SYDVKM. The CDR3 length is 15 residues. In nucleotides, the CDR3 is TGTGCCAGCAGCCACGAACTAGAGACAGGCTATGGCTACACCTTC. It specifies CASSHELETGYGYTF.

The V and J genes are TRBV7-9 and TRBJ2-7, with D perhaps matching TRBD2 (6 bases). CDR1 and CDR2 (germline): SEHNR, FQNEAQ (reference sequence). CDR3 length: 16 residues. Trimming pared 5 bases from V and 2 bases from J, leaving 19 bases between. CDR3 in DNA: TGTGCCAGCAGCCTGTCGACGGGACTCGCGCCCTACGAGCAGTACTTC. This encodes CASSLSTGLAPYEQYF.

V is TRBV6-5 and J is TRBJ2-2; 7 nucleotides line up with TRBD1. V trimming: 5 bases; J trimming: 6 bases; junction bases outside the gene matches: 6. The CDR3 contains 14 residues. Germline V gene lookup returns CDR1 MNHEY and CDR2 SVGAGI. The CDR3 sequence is CASSGTANAGELFF. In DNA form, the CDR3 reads TGTGCCAGCAGTGGGACAGCCAACGCCGGGGAGCTGTTTTTT.

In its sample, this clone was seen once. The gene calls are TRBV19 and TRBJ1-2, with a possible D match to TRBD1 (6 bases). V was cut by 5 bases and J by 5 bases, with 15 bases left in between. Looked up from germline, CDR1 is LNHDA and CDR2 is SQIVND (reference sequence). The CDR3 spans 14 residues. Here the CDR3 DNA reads TGTGCCAGTAGTGACTACAGGGTTGGGTATGGCTACACCTTC. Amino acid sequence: CASSDYRVGYGYTF.

The CDR3 nucleotides are TGTGCCAGCAGCGCCCTACAGGGATTGGCACCCCTCCACTTT. Translating gives CASSALQGLAPLHF. The chain links TRBV9 to TRBJ1-6; D perhaps matches TRBD1 (6 bases). Germline CDR1 is SGDLS and CDR2 is YYNGEE. This CDR3 contains 14 residues. Between the trimmed V and J ends, which lost 3 bases and 11 bases, there was a span of 15 bases.

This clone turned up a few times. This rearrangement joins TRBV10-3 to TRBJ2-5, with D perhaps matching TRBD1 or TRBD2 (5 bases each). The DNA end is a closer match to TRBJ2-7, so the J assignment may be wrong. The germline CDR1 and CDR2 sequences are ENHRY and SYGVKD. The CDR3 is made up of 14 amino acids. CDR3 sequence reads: CAISESGGSYEQYF. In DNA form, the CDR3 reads TGTGCCATCAGTGAGTCTGGGGGCTCCTACGAGCAGTACTTC.

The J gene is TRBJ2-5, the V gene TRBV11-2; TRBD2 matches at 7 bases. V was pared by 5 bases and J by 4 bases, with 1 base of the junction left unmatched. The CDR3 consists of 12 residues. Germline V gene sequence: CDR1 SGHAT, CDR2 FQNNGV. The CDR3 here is CASSRGVETQYF. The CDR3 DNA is TGTGCCAGCAGCCGGGGGGTAGAGACCCAGTACTTC.

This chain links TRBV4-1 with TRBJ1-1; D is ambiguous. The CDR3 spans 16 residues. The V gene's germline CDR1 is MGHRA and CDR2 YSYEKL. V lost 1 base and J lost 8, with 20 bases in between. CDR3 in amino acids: CASSQVAGRSWSEAFF. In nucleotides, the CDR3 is TGCGCCAGCAGCCAAGTCGCGGGCAGGTCCTGGTCAGAAGCTTTCTTT.

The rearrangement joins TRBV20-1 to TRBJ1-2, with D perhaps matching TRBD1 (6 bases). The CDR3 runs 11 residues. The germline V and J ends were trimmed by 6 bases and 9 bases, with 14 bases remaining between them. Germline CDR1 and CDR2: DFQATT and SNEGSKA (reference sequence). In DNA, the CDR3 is TGCAGTGCGAGGACAGCCAACAGCTACACCTTC. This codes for CSARTANSYTF.

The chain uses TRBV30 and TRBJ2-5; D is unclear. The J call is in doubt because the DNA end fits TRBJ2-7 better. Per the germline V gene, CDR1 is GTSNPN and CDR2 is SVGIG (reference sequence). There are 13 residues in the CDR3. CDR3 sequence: CASTPETAYEQYF. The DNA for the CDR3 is TGTGCGTCAACCCCGGAGACTGCCTACGAGCAGTACTTC.

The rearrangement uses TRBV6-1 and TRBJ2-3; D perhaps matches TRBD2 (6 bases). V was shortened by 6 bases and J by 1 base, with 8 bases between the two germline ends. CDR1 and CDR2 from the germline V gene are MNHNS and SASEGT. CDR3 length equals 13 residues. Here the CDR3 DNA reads TGTGCCAGCAGGGGGGAGGGCACAGATACGCAGTATTTT. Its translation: CASRGEGTDTQYF.

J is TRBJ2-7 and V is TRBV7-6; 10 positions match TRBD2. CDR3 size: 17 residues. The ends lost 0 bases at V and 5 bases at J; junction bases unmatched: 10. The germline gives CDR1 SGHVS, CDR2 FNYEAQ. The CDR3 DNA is TGTGCCAGCAGCTTAGCTCCCACGGGAGCGGGAGGGGACGAGCAGTACTTC. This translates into CASSLAPTGAGGDEQYF.

The CDR3 DNA reads as TGTGCCTGGAGCTATGGGGGGGCGGGAGTAGAGACCCAGTACTTC. This translates into CAWSYGGAGVETQYF. The V call is TRBV30, the J call TRBJ2-5; a possible D gene is TRBD2 (7 bases). V was trimmed by 3 bases and J by 4 bases, leaving 18 bases between them. The germline V gene has CDR1 GTSNPN and CDR2 SVGIG (reference sequence). The CDR3 consists of 15 residues.

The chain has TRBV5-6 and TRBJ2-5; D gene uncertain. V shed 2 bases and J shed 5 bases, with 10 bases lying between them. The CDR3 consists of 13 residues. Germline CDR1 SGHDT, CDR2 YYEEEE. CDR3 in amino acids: CASSFGVRETQYF. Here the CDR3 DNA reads TGTGCCAGCAGCTTTGGCGTGCGGGAGACCCAGTACTTC.

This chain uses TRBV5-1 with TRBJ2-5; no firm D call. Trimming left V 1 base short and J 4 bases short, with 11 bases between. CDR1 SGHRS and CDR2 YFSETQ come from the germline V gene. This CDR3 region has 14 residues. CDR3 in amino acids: CASSLTAQRETQYF. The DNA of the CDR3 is TGCGCCAGCAGCTTGACCGCCCAGCGAGAGACCCAGTACTTC.

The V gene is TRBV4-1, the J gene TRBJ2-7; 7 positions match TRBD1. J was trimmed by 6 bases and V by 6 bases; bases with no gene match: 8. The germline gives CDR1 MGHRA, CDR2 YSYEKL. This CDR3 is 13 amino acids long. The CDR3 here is CASRQTGEREQYF. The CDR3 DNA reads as TGCGCCAGCAGGCAAACAGGGGAGCGCGAGCAGTACTTC.

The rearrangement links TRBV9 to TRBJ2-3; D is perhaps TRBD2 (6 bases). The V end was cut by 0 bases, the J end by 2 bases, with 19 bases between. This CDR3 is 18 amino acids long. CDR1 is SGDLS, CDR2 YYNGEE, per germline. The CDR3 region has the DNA TGTGCCAGCAGCGTAGAACTTGGGTGGGCGGGAATCACAGATACGCAGTATTTT. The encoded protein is CASSVELGWAGITDTQYF.

CDR3 region: CASSSSGRSEETQYF. DNA of the CDR3: TGTGCCAGTAGTAGTAGCGGGAGAAGCGAAGAGACCCAGTACTTC. The genes are TRBV19 and TRBJ2-5; TRBD2 aligns across 9 bases. The germline CDR1 and CDR2 sequences are LNHDA and SQIVND (reference sequence). This CDR3 is built from 15 residues. J lost 3 bases, V lost 4 bases, and 6 bases had no gene match.